This T cell receptor (beta chain) emerged from a study of Graves' ophthalmopathy and Graves' hyperthyroidism. V lost 7 bases, J lost 7 bases, and 4 bases stayed unmatched. Germline V gene data show CDR1 as SQVTM and CDR2 as ANQGSEA. The CDR3 consists of 12 residues. RNA transcripts provided the template for amplifying TCR beta CDR3 regions. The authors performed first-round RT-PCR with HTBI primers and then a second-round multiplex PCR. Each CDR3 protein gets one entry after TCRdb re-called the multiplex PCR reads with MiXCR. The sample lists about 660,000 distinct CDR3 sequences; about two fifths were seen once.

The sequencing input was peripheral blood. V is TRBV29-1 and J is TRBJ1-2, with 12 bases fitting TRBD1. This sequence was found in an adult man with Graves' ophthalmopathy. CDR3 sequence: CSEGQGARGYTF. The CDR3 nucleotides read TGCAGCGAGGGACAGGGGGCGCGTGGCTACACCTTC.